This T cell receptor (beta chain) was captured in a study of blood T cell repertoires in COVID-19. Looking at the study overall: Collection of acute and convalescent COVID-19 samples took place in the United States, Italy and Spain. Nucleic acid was either cDNA or gDNA, and it came from T cells, B-cell-depleted T cells, or PBMCs.

In the original analysis: Amplification of reference gene primers was used by the study to estimate nucleated cell counts. TCRdb's copy holds only in-frame clones and misses some; the assay was immunoSEQ multiplex PCR. The DNA was the basis for D and trimming; V, J and clone size are from that table. The data contain some 42,000 clones, about 85% of them singletons. V was clipped by 5 bases and J by 0 bases; unmatched bases: 9. This CDR3 has 17 amino acids. From germline, CDR1 is SEHNR and CDR2 FQNEAQ (reference sequence). Material for sequencing was peripheral blood. This sequence was found in a human donor in a cohort sampled during active COVID-19. This rearrangement joins TRBV7-9 to TRBJ2-5; 10 bases agree with TRBD1. CDR3 loop: CASSPGAGQGYQETQYF. For the CDR3, the DNA is TGTGCCAGCAGCCCCGGGGCGGGACAGGGGTACCAAGAGACCCAGTACTTC. The full variable domain, its missing parts supplied by reference TRBV7-9 and TRBJ2-5, is DTGVSQNPRHKITKRGQNVTFRCDPISEHNRLYWYRQTLGQGPEFLTYFQNEAQLEKSRLLSDRFSAERPKGSFSTLEIQRTEQGDSAMYLCASSPGAGQGYQETQYFGPGTRLLVL.